Listed here are 22 T cell receptor beta chains from one sample, sequenced in a study of blood T cell repertoires in COVID-19. Data came from immunoSEQ multiplex PCR; TCRdb stores just in-frame clones and leaves some out. The sample lists about 330,000 clones, 80% to 90% occurring once. Input material: PBMCs or T cells enriched from blood (not recorded which). All receptors come from a man in his thirties or forties who had recovered from COVID-19.

This rearrangement joins TRBV11-3 to TRBJ2-1; D not certain. CDR1 is SGHNT, CDR2 YENEEA, per germline. Trimming left V 2 bases short and J 6 bases short, with 8 bases between. The CDR3 extends over 13 amino acids. The CDR3 protein is CASSLNLLNEQFF. Here the CDR3 DNA reads TGTGCCAGCAGCTTAAATCTCCTCAATGAGCAGTTCTTC.

The gene calls are TRBV7-8 and TRBJ1-2, with 7 nucleotides matching TRBD1. The germline gives CDR1 SGHVS, CDR2 FQNEAQ. The V gene end was trimmed by 5 bases and the J gene end by 4 bases; junction bases not matched to a gene: 7. The CDR3 runs 14 residues. For the CDR3, the DNA is TGTGCCAGCAGCCTGAAGGACAGGCCCTATGGCTACACCTTC. Translating gives CASSLKDRPYGYTF.

This clone has a single count. The chain links TRBV5-1 to TRBJ2-2, with D possibly being TRBD1 (6 bases). The CDR3 is made up of 17 amino acids. V shed 0 bases and J shed 1 base, with 13 bases lying between them. CDR1 is SGHRS, CDR2 YFSETQ, per germline. The DNA of the CDR3 is TGCGCCAGCAGCTTGGTGGTTGGGACACAGAACACCGGGGAGCTGTTTTTT. Translation: CASSLVVGTQNTGELFF. Full variable domain (missing parts from reference TRBV5-1 and TRBJ2-2): KAGVTQTPRYLIKTRGQQVTLSCSPISGHRSVSWYQQTPGQGLQFLFEYFSETQRNKGNFPGRFSGRQFSNSRSEMNVSTLELGDSALYLCASSLVVGTQNTGELFFGEGSRLTVL.

The chain has TRBV14 and TRBJ2-7; D is perhaps TRBD1 (5 bases). The CDR3 length is 14 residues. CDR1 is SGHDN and CDR2 is FVKESK in the germline V gene. V was pared by 0 bases and J by 2 bases, with 8 bases between. CDR3 protein: CASSQDLRAYEQYF. DNA of the CDR3: TGTGCCAGCAGCCAAGACCTCAGGGCCTACGAGCAGTACTTC.

The DNA for the CDR3 is TGTGCCAGCACTCCACCGGGACAGGGAAATCAGCCCCAGCATTTT. This translates into CASTPPGQGNQPQHF. The V and J genes are TRBV28 and TRBJ1-5, with 9 bases matching TRBD1. V trimming: 7 bases; J trimming: 4 bases; junction bases outside the gene matches: 8. The length of the CDR3 is 15 residues. The germline CDR1 and CDR2 sequences are MDHEN and SYDVKM.

This chain uses TRBV27 with TRBJ2-1; no clear D. CDR1 and CDR2 (germline): MNHEY, SMNVEV (reference sequence). Trimming took 7 bases from V and 2 from J, leaving 9 bases between them. The CDR3 covers 13 residues. CDR3 residues: CASTPGPYNEQFF. Written as DNA, the CDR3 is TGTGCCAGCACCCCTGGGCCCTACAATGAGCAGTTCTTC.

The J gene is TRBJ2-3, the V gene TRBV10-1; 13 bases match TRBD2. The V segment lost 9 bases and the J segment 1 base; nucleotides outside the gene matches: 13. CDR3 size: 18 residues. CDR1 is WNHNN and CDR2 is SYGVQD in the germline V gene (reference sequence). CDR3 sequence (DNA): TGCGCCAGACTTCGGACTAGCGGGGGACCTTTCCGCACAGATACGCAGTATTTT. Translated: CARLRTSGGPFRTDTQYF.

This rearrangement joins TRBV2 to TRBJ1-2; 7 bases fit TRBD1. CDR3 length: 14 amino acids. In germline, CDR1 is SNHLY, CDR2 FYNNEI. The ends lost 6 bases at V and 7 bases at J; junction bases unmatched: 11. CDR3 residues: CASSTGVFSVGYTF. The DNA of the CDR3 is TGTGCCAGCAGCACAGGGGTGTTTTCGGTTGGCTACACCTTC.

There are a few counts of this clone. The rearrangement uses TRBV19 and TRBJ2-1; D might be TRBD2 (5 bases). Germline CDR1 and CDR2: LNHDA and SQIVND (reference sequence). V was pared by 3 bases and J by 4 bases, with 10 bases between. The length of the CDR3 is 14 residues. CDR3 protein: CASSIHGLYNEQFF. CDR3 bases: TGTGCCAGTAGTATTCATGGACTTTACAATGAGCAGTTCTTC.

V usage is TRBV5-8 and J usage is TRBJ2-1; perhaps TRBD2 as D (6 bases). The CDR3 covers 16 residues. Trimming stripped 1 base from V and 2 bases from J, with 13 bases between. Germline values: CDR1 SGHTS, CDR2 YDEGEE. CDR3 bases: TGTGCCAGCAGCTTGTGGGAGGCTACAGCCTACAATGAGCAGTTCTTC. As protein: CASSLWEATAYNEQFF.

The chain recombines TRBV7-9 with TRBJ2-1; 7 bases map to TRBD2. After removal of 7 bases from V and 5 bases from J, the junction contained 8 bases not matched to a gene. This CDR3 contains 14 residues. Germline CDR1 and CDR2: SEHNR and FQNEAQ (reference sequence). CDR3 sequence: CASNLWRENNEQFF. In DNA, the CDR3 is TGTGCCAGCAACCTCTGGCGGGAGAACAATGAGCAGTTCTTC.

V gene TRBV7-8 combines with J gene TRBJ2-7; tentative D call: TRBD1 (5 bases). The CDR3 totals 13 residues. Per the germline V gene, CDR1 is SGHVS and CDR2 is FQNEAQ. Trimming removed 5 bases from V and 1 base from J, with 9 bases in between. The CDR3 DNA is TGTGCCAGCAGCGTTACAGGTTCCTACGAGCAGTACTTC. Its translation is CASSVTGSYEQYF.

The genes are TRBV19 and TRBJ1-2, with D tentatively TRBD1 (5 bases). This CDR3 region has 15 residues. V was clipped by 6 bases and J by 2 bases, with 16 bases between them. Germline CDR1 LNHDA, CDR2 SQIVND (reference sequence). The CDR3 sequence: CASSLSGISNYGYTF. The CDR3 DNA sequence: TGTGCCAGTAGCTTGTCAGGGATATCCAACTATGGCTACACCTTC.

V usage is TRBV6-5 and J usage is TRBJ1-1; D perhaps matches TRBD1 (6 bases). The germline V gene encodes CDR1 MNHEY and CDR2 SVGAGI. This CDR3 comprises 14 residues. The V and J ends lost 8 bases and 0 bases respectively, with 13 bases between them. The CDR3 loop is CASGRGYMNTEAFF. The DNA of the CDR3 is TGTGCCAGCGGCAGGGGCTACATGAACACTGAAGCTTTCTTT.

J is TRBJ1-1 and V is TRBV12-3 or TRBV12-4; the match to TRBD1 covers 9 bases. This CDR3 spans 13 amino acids. Trimming cost V 7 bases and J 2 bases; bases outside gene matches: 2. The CDR3 DNA is TGTGCCAGCAAGACAGGGGGAAACACTGAAGCTTTCTTT. Amino acid sequence: CASKTGGNTEAFF.

The chain is built from TRBV7-9 and TRBJ2-2; the D gene is possibly TRBD1 (5 bases). The V and J ends lost 5 bases and 5 bases respectively, with 18 bases between them. Germline CDR1 and CDR2: SEHNR and FQNEAQ (reference sequence). CDR3 length: 16 amino acids. The CDR3 sequence is CASSHPQAAGTGELFF. CDR3 bases: TGTGCCAGCAGCCACCCTCAAGCCGCAGGGACCGGGGAGCTGTTTTTT.

The chain has TRBV24-1 and TRBJ2-7, with 7 positions matching TRBD1. CDR1 KGHDR and CDR2 SFDVKD come from the germline V gene. With 3 bases clipped from V and 5 bases from J, the junction kept 6 bases outside the gene matches. This CDR3 region has 14 residues. The DNA of the CDR3 is TGTGCCACCAGTGATCTCCATACAGGGGACGAGCAGTACTTC. Residues: CATSDLHTGDEQYF.

This rearrangement joins TRBV10-2 to TRBJ2-1, with 11 bases that match TRBD2. CDR1 is WSHSY and CDR2 is SAAADI in the germline V gene. The trim removed 6 bases at V and 7 bases at J, leaving 5 bases unmatched. The CDR3 is made up of 14 amino acids. The CDR3 coding sequence is TGCGCCAGCAGACTAGCGGGGGCCGGAAATGAGCAGTTCTTC. Protein product: CASRLAGAGNEQFF.

The genes are TRBV24-1 and TRBJ2-1; D perhaps matches TRBD2 (5 bases). This CDR3 contains 13 residues. Trimming took 0 bases from V and 10 from J, leaving 9 bases between them. CDR1 and CDR2 from the germline V gene are KGHDR and SFDVKD. CDR3 DNA: TGTGCCACCAGTGATTTGCATACGGGGGAGCAGTTCTTC. Protein sequence: CATSDLHTGEQFF.

This clone was detected only once. The rearrangement joins TRBV21-1 to TRBJ1-5. TRBV21-1 constitutes a pseudogene. The CDR3 is 17 amino acids. The DNA of the CDR3 is TGTGCCAGCAGCTTAAAAAACGGTGGCCGGGGGGATCAGCCCCAGCATTTT. Encoded protein: CASSLKNGGRGDQPQHF.

This clone was picked up one time. The chain is built from TRBV6-2 or TRBV6-3 and TRBJ2-2, with 12 bases aligning to TRBD2. The CDR3 is made up of 18 amino acids. V trimming: 2 bases; J trimming: 2 bases; junction bases outside the gene matches: 6. The germline V gene has CDR1 MNHEY and CDR2 SVGEGT. The CDR3 DNA sequence: TGTGCCAGCAGTTACCAACTAGCGGGGGGCCCAAACACCGGGGAGCTGTTTTTT. It codes for CASSYQLAGGPNTGELFF.

The rearrangement links TRBV5-6 to TRBJ2-5; 11 nucleotides line up with TRBD1. Germline CDR1 is SGHDT and CDR2 is YYEEEE. The CDR3 is 16 residues long. The V gene end was trimmed by 2 bases and the J gene end by 5 bases; junction bases not matched to a gene: 8. The CDR3 here is CASSFLRDRGRETQYF. The CDR3 DNA follows: TGTGCCAGCAGCTTCCTTCGGGACAGGGGGAGGGAGACCCAGTACTTC.